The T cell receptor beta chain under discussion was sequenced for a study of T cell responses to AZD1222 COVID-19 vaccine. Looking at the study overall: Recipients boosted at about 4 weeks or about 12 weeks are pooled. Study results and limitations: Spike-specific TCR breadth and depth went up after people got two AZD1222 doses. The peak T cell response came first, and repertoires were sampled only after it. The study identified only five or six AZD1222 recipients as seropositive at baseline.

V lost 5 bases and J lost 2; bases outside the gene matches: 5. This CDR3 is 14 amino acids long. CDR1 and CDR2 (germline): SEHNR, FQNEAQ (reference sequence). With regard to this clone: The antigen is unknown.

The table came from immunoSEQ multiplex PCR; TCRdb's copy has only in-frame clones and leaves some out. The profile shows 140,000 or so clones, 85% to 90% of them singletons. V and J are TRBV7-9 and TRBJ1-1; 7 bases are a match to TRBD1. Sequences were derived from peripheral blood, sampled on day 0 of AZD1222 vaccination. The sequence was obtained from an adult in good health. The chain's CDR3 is CASSLGQVNTEAFF. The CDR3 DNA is TGTGCCAGCAGCCTAGGACAGGTAAACACTGAAGCTTTCTTT. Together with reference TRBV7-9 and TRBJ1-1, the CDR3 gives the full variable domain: DTGVSQNPRHKITKRGQNVTFRCDPISEHNRLYWYRQTLGQGPEFLTYFQNEAQLEKSRLLSDRFSAERPKGSFSTLEIQRTEQGDSAMYLCASSLGQVNTEAFFGQGTRLTVV.